The 16 T cell receptor beta chains presented below share a single source sample, sequenced in a study of T cells in localized non-small cell lung cancer. Measured with immunoSEQ multiplex PCR; TCRdb has only the in-frame clones, and not every one. The sample has 72,000 or so clones; about four fifths are singletons. Here the sequenced sample was peripheral blood, taken before any cancer treatment. Receptors were obtained from a female donor aged 60 or older with stage I lung adenocarcinoma.

In this sample, this clone turned up once. This chain connects TRBV5-1 to TRBJ2-5, with 7 bases fitting TRBD1. The CDR3 sequence is 16 residues long. J was trimmed by 4 bases and V by 1 base; bases with no gene match: 10. The V gene's germline CDR1 is SGHRS and CDR2 YFSETQ. In DNA, the CDR3 is TGCGCCAGCAGCTTGAGGGGGACAGCGTTTTCAGAGACCCAGTACTTC. Protein: CASSLRGTAFSETQYF.

This chain links TRBV7-3 with TRBJ2-1, with 7 bases aligning to TRBD1. CDR1 is SGHTA and CDR2 is FQGTGA in the germline V gene. V dropped 5 bases and J dropped 10; count of bases not matched to a gene: 5. This CDR3 spans 12 amino acids. The DNA of the CDR3 is TGTGCCAGCAGCCCCACAGGGGACGAGCAGTTCTTC. This codes for CASSPTGDEQFF.

This clone was detected only a few times. The V gene is TRBV7-9, the J gene TRBJ2-1; 11 positions match TRBD2. The CDR3 sequence is 16 residues long. Germline values: CDR1 SEHNR, CDR2 FQNEAQ (reference sequence). The ends lost 1 base at V and 6 bases at J; junction bases unmatched: 5. CDR3 in DNA: TGTGCCAGCAGCTTAGATACTAGCGGGAGACGCAATGAGCAGTTCTTC. Its protein is CASSLDTSGRRNEQFF.

The rearrangement joins TRBV19 to TRBJ2-7; D is possibly TRBD1 or TRBD2 (5 bases each). CDR3 length equals 14 residues. Germline V CDR1 and CDR2: LNHDA, SQIVND (reference sequence). V was clipped by 5 bases and J by 3 bases, with 14 bases between them. The CDR3 DNA sequence: TGTGCCAGTAGTCCCCCCGGGGCGTACTACGAGCAGTACTTC. It specifies CASSPPGAYYEQYF.

The genes are TRBV13 and TRBJ2-3; TRBD2 matches at 12 bases. Germline trimming cut 4 bases from V and 0 bases from J; bases unmatched to any gene: 8. There are 18 residues in the CDR3. Germline assignment: CDR1 PRHDT and CDR2 FYEKMQ (reference sequence). The CDR3 nucleotides are TGTGCCAGCAGCTCCCTAGCGGGAGGGCCCGCGAGCACAGATACGCAGTATTTT. It translates to CASSSLAGGPASTDTQYF.

V and J are TRBV7-9 and TRBJ2-7; 10 bases line up with TRBD1. Losses at the gene ends were 3 bases for V and 5 bases for J; bases not matched to a gene: 4. The germline gives CDR1 SEHNR, CDR2 FQNEAQ (reference sequence). The CDR3 length is 14 residues. The CDR3 DNA reads as TGTGCCAGCAGCTTGGGCGGGACAGGGGACGAGCAGTACTTC. Its protein product is CASSLGGTGDEQYF.

This sequence joins TRBV2 and TRBJ1-5; tentatively, D is TRBD1 (5 bases). CDR3 length: 15 amino acids. V was cut by 6 bases and J by 1 base, with 13 bases left in between. CDR1 is SNHLY, CDR2 FYNNEI, per germline. CDR3 bases: TGTGCCAGCAGACAAGAAGGGGAGAGCAATCAGCCCCAGCATTTT. Its protein product is CASRQEGESNQPQHF.

Only one count was recorded for this clone. The rearrangement links TRBV25-1 to TRBJ2-5; no firm D call. V gave up 5 bases and J gave up 1 base, with 11 bases separating them. This CDR3 region has 14 residues. Germline assignment: CDR1 MGHDK and CDR2 SYGVNS. DNA for the CDR3: TGTGCCAGCAGTCGTAGGGTCCCCCAAGAGACCCAGTACTTC. Its protein is CASSRRVPQETQYF.

This sequence joins TRBV2 and TRBJ2-7; 9 bases are shared with TRBD1. CDR1 is SNHLY, CDR2 FYNNEI, per germline. Trimming removed 7 bases from V and 6 bases from J; junction bases left unmatched: 7. The CDR3 runs 13 residues. CDR3 amino acids: CASIEQGAGEQYF. DNA of the CDR3: TGTGCCAGCATAGAACAGGGGGCTGGCGAGCAGTACTTC.

The chain couples TRBV5-4 to TRBJ2-1; D is perhaps TRBD2 (6 bases). Germline loops: CDR1 SGHNT, CDR2 YYREEE (reference sequence). The CDR3 length is 16 residues. Trimming stripped 0 bases from V and 0 bases from J, with 10 bases between. The DNA of the CDR3 is TGTGCCAGCAGCTTGGCCGGGGGTAGCTCCTACAATGAGCAGTTCTTC. As protein: CASSLAGGSSYNEQFF. Full variable domain (missing parts from reference TRBV5-4 and TRBJ2-1): ETGVTQSPTHLIKTRGQQVTLRCSSQSGHNTVSWYQQALGQGPQFIFQYYREEENGRGNFPPRFSGLQFPNYSSELNVNALELDDSALYLCASSLAGGSSYNEQFFGPGTRLTVL.

The CDR3 here is CASSVGYANYGYTF. The CDR3 DNA follows: TGTGCCAGCAGCGTGGGGTATGCTAACTATGGCTACACCTTC. The V and J genes are TRBV9 and TRBJ1-2; D is uncertain. CDR3 length: 14 residues. The germline V gene has CDR1 SGDLS and CDR2 YYNGEE. V was shortened by 2 bases and J by 0 bases, with 8 bases between the two germline ends.

The V call is TRBV4-2, the J call TRBJ2-1; D not certain. Germline CDR1 and CDR2: LGHNA and YNFKEQ. Trimming pared 2 bases from V and 0 bases from J, leaving 8 bases between. The CDR3 has 15 amino acids. As DNA, the CDR3 is TGTGCCAGCAGCCAATACCACACCTCCTACAATGAGCAGTTCTTC. Its protein product is CASSQYHTSYNEQFF.

This clone was counted a few times. This sequence joins TRBV5-1 and TRBJ1-2; TRBD1 matches at 7 bases. Germline values: CDR1 SGHRS, CDR2 YFSETQ. The CDR3 contains 17 residues. V shed 0 bases, J shed 0 bases, and the junction held 8 bases outside the gene matches. CDR3 sequence: CASSLGEGALANYGYTF. CDR3 sequence (DNA): TGCGCCAGCAGCTTGGGGGAGGGGGCCCTTGCTAACTATGGCTACACCTTC.

The V gene is TRBV27, the J gene TRBJ1-1; D remains ambiguous. The V gene's germline CDR1 is MNHEY and CDR2 SMNVEV (reference sequence). The V end was cut by 4 bases, the J end by 0 bases, with 6 bases between. This CDR3 region has 13 residues. The DNA for the CDR3 is TGTGCCAGCAGTTCGGATATGAACACTGAAGCTTTCTTT. Amino acid sequence: CASSSDMNTEAFF.

V is TRBV6-5 and J is TRBJ2-7; 8 bases agree with TRBD1. This CDR3 is built from 15 residues. CDR1 and CDR2 (germline): MNHEY, SVGAGI. V shed 6 bases and J 2 bases; nucleotides not matched to a gene: 9. The CDR3 reads CASSVGTGQTYEQYF. The DNA for the CDR3 is TGTGCCAGCAGCGTCGGGACAGGCCAGACCTACGAGCAGTACTTC.

This clone was seen a single time. V usage is TRBV18 and J usage is TRBJ1-4; tentatively, D is TRBD1 (6 bases). Trimming cost V 8 bases and J 0 bases, with 16 bases left between them. Per germline, CDR1 KGHSH and CDR2 LQKENI. This CDR3 spans 16 amino acids. The CDR3 region is CASPPANRATNEKLFF. The CDR3 nucleotides are TGTGCCAGCCCCCCTGCGAACAGGGCAACTAATGAAAAACTGTTTTTT.